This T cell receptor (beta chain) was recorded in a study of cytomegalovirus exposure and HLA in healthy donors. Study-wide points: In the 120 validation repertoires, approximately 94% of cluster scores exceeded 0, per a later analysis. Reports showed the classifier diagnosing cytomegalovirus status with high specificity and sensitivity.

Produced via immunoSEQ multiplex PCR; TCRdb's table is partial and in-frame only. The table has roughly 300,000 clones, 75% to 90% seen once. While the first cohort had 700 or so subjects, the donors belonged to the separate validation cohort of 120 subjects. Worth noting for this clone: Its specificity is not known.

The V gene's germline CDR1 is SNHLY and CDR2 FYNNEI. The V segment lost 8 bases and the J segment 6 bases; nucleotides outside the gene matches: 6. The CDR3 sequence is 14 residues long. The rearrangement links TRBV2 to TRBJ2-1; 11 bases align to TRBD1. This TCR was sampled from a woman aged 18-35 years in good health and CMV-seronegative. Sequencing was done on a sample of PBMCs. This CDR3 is CASRMGQGGNEQFF. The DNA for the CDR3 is TGTGCCAGCCGAATGGGACAGGGGGGCAATGAGCAGTTCTTC. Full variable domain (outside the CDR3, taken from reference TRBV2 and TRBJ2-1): EPEVTQTPSHQVTQMGQEVILRCVPISNHLYFYWYRQILGQKVEFLVSFYNNEISEKSEIFDDQFSVERPDGSNFTLKIRSTKLEDSAMYFCASRMGQGGNEQFFGPGTRLTVL.